Below, 2 T cell receptor beta chains from the same sample are listed, as sequenced in a study of CD8 T cells in ankylosing spondylitis. TCRdb itself ran the 5' RACE reads through MiXCR, one entry per CDR3 protein. The sample comprises some 140,000 distinct CDR3 sequences, roughly 6.6% of which are singletons, and 9.5% to 15% rests with the top ten. Sequenced: blood, either unsorted or a sorted T cell fraction (not recorded which). These receptors were collected from a female donor with ankylosing spondylitis or in good health (not recorded which).

This clonotype came up many times. The chain recombines TRBV24-1 with TRBJ2-2; TRBD1 matches at 7 bases. V lost 4 bases and J lost 0; bases outside the gene matches: 4. CDR1 and CDR2 (germline): KGHDR, SFDVKD. The CDR3 is 16 residues long. The CDR3 is CATSDADRPNTGELFF. In DNA, the CDR3 is TGTGCCACCAGTGACGCGGACAGGCCGAACACCGGGGAGCTGTTTTTT.

This clonotype has a count of ten or more. V is TRBV12-3 or TRBV12-4 and J is TRBJ2-1, with D perhaps TRBD1 or TRBD2 (6 bases each). The CDR3 length is 15 residues. The ends were cut back, 5 bases at V and 4 bases at J, with 15 bases in the middle. This chain's CDR3 is CASSVIWGAYNEQFF. CDR3 DNA sequence: TGTGCCAGCAGTGTGATATGGGGGGCTTACAATGAGCAGTTCTTC.